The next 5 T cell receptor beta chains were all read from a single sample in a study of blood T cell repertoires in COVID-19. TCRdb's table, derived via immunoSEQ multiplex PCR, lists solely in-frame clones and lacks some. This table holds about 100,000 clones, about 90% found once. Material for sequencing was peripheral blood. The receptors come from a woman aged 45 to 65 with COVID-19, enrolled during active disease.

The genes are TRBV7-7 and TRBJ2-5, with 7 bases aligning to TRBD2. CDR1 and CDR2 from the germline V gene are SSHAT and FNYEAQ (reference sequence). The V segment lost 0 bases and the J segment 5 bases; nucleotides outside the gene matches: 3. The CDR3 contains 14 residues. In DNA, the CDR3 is TGTGCCAGCAGCTTAGCAACTAGCGCGGAGACCCAGTACTTC. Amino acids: CASSLATSAETQYF. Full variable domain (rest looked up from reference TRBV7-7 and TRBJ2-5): GAGVSQSPRYKVTKRGQDVTLRCDPISSHATLYWYQQALGQGPEFLTYFNYEAQPDKSGLPSDRFSAERPEGSISTLTIQRTEQRDSAMYRCASSLATSAETQYFGPGTRLLVL.

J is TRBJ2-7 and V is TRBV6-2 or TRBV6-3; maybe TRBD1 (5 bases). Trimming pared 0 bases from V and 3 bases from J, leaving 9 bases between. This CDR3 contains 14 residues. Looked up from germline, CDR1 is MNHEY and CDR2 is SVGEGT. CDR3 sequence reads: CASSYSNQGYEQYF. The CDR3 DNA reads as TGTGCCAGCAGTTACTCGAACCAGGGCTACGAGCAGTACTTC.

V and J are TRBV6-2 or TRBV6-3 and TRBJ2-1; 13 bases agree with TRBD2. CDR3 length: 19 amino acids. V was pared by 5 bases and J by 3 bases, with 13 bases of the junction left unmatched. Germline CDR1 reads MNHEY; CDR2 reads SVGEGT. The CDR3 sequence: CASSPTGLAGRRRYNEQFF. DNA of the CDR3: TGTGCCAGCAGTCCGACGGGACTAGCGGGGCGCCGCCGCTACAATGAGCAGTTCTTC.

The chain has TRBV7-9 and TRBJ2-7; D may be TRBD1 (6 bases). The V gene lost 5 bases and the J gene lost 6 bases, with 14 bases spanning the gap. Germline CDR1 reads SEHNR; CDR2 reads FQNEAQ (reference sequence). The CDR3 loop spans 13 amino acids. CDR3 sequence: CASSTSGAREQYF. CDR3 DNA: TGTGCCAGCAGCACCTCAGGGGCCCGCGAGCAGTACTTC.

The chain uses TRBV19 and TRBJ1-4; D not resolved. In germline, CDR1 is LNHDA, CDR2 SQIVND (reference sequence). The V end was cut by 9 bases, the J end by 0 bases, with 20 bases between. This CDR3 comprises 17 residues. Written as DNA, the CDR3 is TGTGCCAGCTCTTGGGGAAAGGGAGTTGCAACTAATGAAAAACTGTTTTTT. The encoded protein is CASSWGKGVATNEKLFF.